The T cell receptor beta chain under discussion was sequenced for a study of long-term antiretroviral therapy in people with HIV. For the study at large: The oldest samples precede the 2015 immediate-ART recommendation by about a decade.

The germline gives CDR1 SGHTA, CDR2 FQGTGA. The V gene end was trimmed by 5 bases and the J gene end by 2 bases; junction bases not matched to a gene: 4. The CDR3 has 14 residues. For this clone: The antigen is unknown.

Regarding the study as a whole: Control repertoires displayed wider CDR3 length ranges than the HIV repertoires. Blood in the study was drawn between the mid-2000s and the late 2010s, possibly under older ART regimens, which may be less effective than current ones.

At the survey level, the v3.0 immunoSEQ assay was run. The repertoire was sequenced with immunoSEQ multiplex PCR; TCRdb's copy has only in-frame clones and lacks some. Of tens of thousands of clones listed, about four fifths are singletons. This sample comprised unsorted PBMCs, obtained 0.4 years before starting antiretroviral therapy. The chain has TRBV7-3 and TRBJ2-3; 7 bases agree with TRBD1. The receptor comes from a man younger than 30 with HIV. The CDR3 region is CASSADRYTDTQYF. The CDR3 coding sequence is TGTGCCAGCAGCGCGGACAGGTACACAGATACGCAGTATTTT.